Listed here are 30 T cell receptor beta chains from one sample, sequenced in a study of blood T cell repertoires in COVID-19 (dated by TCRdb to the early 2020s). Library creation used the immunoSEQ multiplex PCR assay. The table was pulled from immuneACCESS by TCRdb, which kept in-frame rearrangements only. Such tables lose some clones; where checked, under half of the loss comes from unresolved V genes, and the rest has no known cause. A total of over 150,000 clones appear in this sample, about four fifths of them only once. The ten largest clones capture around 28% of the sample. Source material: peripheral blood. The source of these receptors is a woman aged 55-70 years with acute or convalescent COVID-19.

The genes are TRBV27 and TRBJ1-6; D gene unclear. CDR3 length equals 13 residues. V lost 3 bases to trimming and J lost 13 bases, with 13 bases between them. Germline V CDR1 and CDR2: MNHEY, SMNVEV (reference sequence). The CDR3 nucleotides read TGTGCCAGCAGTTTGTCAGGAGCGGGTCCCCTCCACTTT. It yields the protein CASSLSGAGPLHF.

This clone appeared a few times. V usage is TRBV9 and J usage is TRBJ2-2; tentatively, D is TRBD2 (6 bases). This CDR3 has 16 amino acids. The V end was cut by 4 bases, the J end by 5 bases, with 18 bases between. The germline CDR1 and CDR2 sequences are SGDLS and YYNGEE. As DNA, the CDR3 is TGTGCCAGCAGCCCTCGATCCGGGACTCTTACCGGGGAGCTGTTTTTT. This sequence encodes CASSPRSGTLTGELFF.

The genes are TRBV4-1 and TRBJ2-7; tentative D call: TRBD2 (6 bases). The ends were cut back, 6 bases at V and 0 bases at J, with 21 bases in the middle. The CDR3 covers 17 residues. The germline gives CDR1 MGHRA, CDR2 YSYEKL. CDR3 nucleotide sequence: TGCGCCAGCAGGGAGTTACCGGGGGTTTCTAGCTCCTACGAGCAGTACTTC. Protein: CASRELPGVSSSYEQYF.

J is TRBJ1-2 and V is TRBV30, with a possible D match to TRBD1 (5 bases). Germline lookup yields CDR1 GTSNPN and CDR2 SVGIG (reference sequence). V lost 3 bases, J lost 4 bases, and 12 bases lay in between. CDR3 length equals 13 residues. CDR3 amino acids: CAWRRQGSYGYTF. The CDR3 nucleotides read TGTGCCTGGAGGCGCCAGGGCTCCTATGGCTACACCTTC.

This clone has just one count. The chain uses TRBV24-1 and TRBJ1-1, with 7 bases lining up with TRBD1. The CDR3 consists of 19 residues. The germline gives CDR1 KGHDR, CDR2 SFDVKD. The V and J ends lost 8 bases and 4 bases, in that order; junction bases with no gene match: 24. CDR3 sequence reads: CATMTSPPRQGEGGTEAFF. In nucleotides, the CDR3 is TGTGCCACCATGACCTCTCCCCCTAGACAGGGAGAAGGTGGCACTGAAGCTTTCTTT.

This clone has only a few counts. The rearrangement uses TRBV18 and TRBJ1-4; 7 bases are a match to TRBD1. This CDR3 region has 16 residues. V lost 1 base to trimming and J lost 8 bases; unmatched junction nucleotides: 10. The germline V gene encodes CDR1 KGHSH and CDR2 LQKENI. For the CDR3, the DNA is TGTGCCAGCTCACCACAGAGTCGGCAGGGGGAGGAAAAACTGTTTTTT. This translates into CASSPQSRQGEEKLFF.

The CDR3 loop is CASSLAAEYQETQYF. The CDR3 DNA follows: TGCGCCAGCAGCTTGGCGGCGGAGTACCAAGAGACCCAGTACTTC. The rearrangement joins TRBV5-1 to TRBJ2-5; D remains ambiguous. This CDR3 contains 15 residues. V lost 0 bases and J 0 bases, leaving 9 bases between the germline ends. Germline V gene sequence: CDR1 SGHRS, CDR2 YFSETQ.

The chain uses TRBV18 and TRBJ1-1; D might be TRBD1 (5 bases). The germline V and J ends were trimmed by 6 bases and 0 bases, with 14 bases remaining between them. This CDR3 has 15 residues. The germline V gene encodes CDR1 KGHSH and CDR2 LQKENI. The CDR3 DNA sequence: TGTGCCAGCTCGCCCGGGAGGGGCATGAACACTGAAGCTTTCTTT. Translated: CASSPGRGMNTEAFF.

This clone was observed once. The V and J genes are TRBV5-6 and TRBJ1-4; D call uncertain. The V gene lost 0 bases and the J gene lost 0 bases, with 9 bases spanning the gap. The CDR3 is 16 amino acids. Germline V gives CDR1 SGHDT, CDR2 YYEEEE. CDR3 DNA: TGTGCCAGCAGCTTGGGGGCATTCGCAACTAATGAAAAACTGTTTTTT. Residues: CASSLGAFATNEKLFF.

This clone has only one observation. V and J are TRBV19 and TRBJ2-7; 8 bases agree with TRBD1. The V segment lost 0 bases and the J segment 3 bases; nucleotides outside the gene matches: 7. This CDR3 is built from 16 residues. Germline CDR1 LNHDA, CDR2 SQIVND (reference sequence). CDR3 residues: CASSIEQTGVGYEQYF. In DNA form, the CDR3 reads TGTGCCAGTAGTATAGAGCAGACAGGGGTTGGCTACGAGCAGTACTTC.

This rearrangement joins TRBV5-1 to TRBJ2-1; D is uncertain. The ends were cut back, 2 bases at V and 9 bases at J, with 9 bases in the middle. This CDR3 is built from 12 residues. The germline gives CDR1 SGHRS, CDR2 YFSETQ. The CDR3 reads CASSFDFGEQFF. Written as DNA, the CDR3 is TGCGCCAGCAGCTTCGATTTCGGTGAGCAGTTCTTC.

V is TRBV5-4 and J is TRBJ2-7, with 7 bases identical to TRBD1. This CDR3 has 15 amino acids. The germline V gene has CDR1 SGHNT and CDR2 YYREEE (reference sequence). V shed 0 bases, J shed 1 base, and the junction held 4 bases outside the gene matches. The CDR3, as DNA: TGTGCCAGCAGCTTGGGCCAGGGGGTTTCCTACGAGCAGTACTTC. It translates to CASSLGQGVSYEQYF.

The rearrangement links TRBV6-2 or TRBV6-3 to TRBJ1-6; 7 bases line up with TRBD1. J lost 9 bases, V lost 2 bases, and 1 base had no gene match. The CDR3 extends over 13 amino acids. The germline V gene encodes CDR1 MNHEY and CDR2 SVGEGT. The CDR3 bases are TGTGCCAGCAGTTACACAGGGGCTTCACCCCTCCACTTT. Its translation: CASSYTGASPLHF.

The chain has TRBV10-3 and TRBJ2-1; a possible D gene is TRBD2 (6 bases). Trimming took 11 bases from V and 4 from J, leaving 18 bases between them. The length of the CDR3 is 14 residues. The germline gives CDR1 ENHRY, CDR2 SYGVKD. The CDR3 protein is CASRRAEGYNEQFF. The CDR3 DNA reads as TGTGCCTCCCGGAGGGCGGAAGGTTACAATGAGCAGTTCTTC.

The chain carries TRBV5-5 and TRBJ1-2, with D perhaps matching TRBD1 (6 bases). The CDR3 loop spans 15 amino acids. In germline, CDR1 is SGHKS, CDR2 YYEKEE (reference sequence). Trimming removed 4 bases at V and 7 bases at J, with 20 bases between. CDR3 sequence (DNA): TGTGCCAGCAGCACCCCCCAAACAGGGCCCGGTGGCTACACCTTC. Its protein product is CASSTPQTGPGGYTF.

The chain carries TRBV6-5 and TRBJ1-2; no clear D gene. CDR3 length: 12 residues. Trimming removed 5 bases from V and 7 bases from J, with 11 bases in between. Germline lookup yields CDR1 MNHEY and CDR2 SVGAGI. The CDR3 coding sequence is TGTGCCAGCAGTCCTGAAGTCGGTGGCTACACCTTC. Amino acids: CASSPEVGGYTF.

The V and J genes are TRBV3-1 (or the pseudogene TRBV3-2) and TRBJ1-5; D is perhaps TRBD1 (6 bases). V lost 5 bases, J lost 6 bases, and 20 bases lay in between. Germline assignment: CDR1 LGHDT and CDR2 YNNKEL (reference sequence). This CDR3 comprises 16 residues. This CDR3 reads CASSWGAGVASQPQHF. The CDR3 DNA is TGTGCCAGCAGCTGGGGAGCAGGGGTCGCGTCTCAGCCCCAGCATTTT.

V usage is TRBV6-5 and J usage is TRBJ1-4; 8 bases are shared with TRBD1. With V trimmed by 6 bases and J by 8 bases, 11 bases remained unmatched. CDR3 length equals 15 residues. Germline CDR1 MNHEY, CDR2 SVGAGI. The CDR3 region is CASREDRASREKLFF. DNA for the CDR3: TGTGCCAGCAGGGAGGACAGGGCCTCTCGGGAAAAACTGTTTTTT.

The chain uses TRBV9 and TRBJ2-3; D is unresolved. CDR1 SGDLS and CDR2 YYNGEE come from the germline V gene. Between the trimmed V and J ends, which lost 0 bases and 5 bases, there was a span of 4 bases. The CDR3 runs to 12 residues. The CDR3 reads CASSVGKDTQYF. The CDR3 region has the DNA TGTGCCAGCAGCGTAGGTAAAGATACGCAGTATTTT. Together with reference TRBV9 and TRBJ2-3, the CDR3 gives the full variable domain: DSGVTQTPKHLITATGQRVTLRCSPRSGDLSVYWYQQSLDQGLQFLIQYYNGEERAKGNILERFSAQQFPDLHSELNLSSLELGDSALYFCASSVGKDTQYFGPGTRLTVL.

The V call is TRBV2, the J call TRBJ2-3; 9 positions match TRBD2. The germline CDR1 and CDR2 sequences are SNHLY and FYNNEI. J gave up 5 bases and V 4 bases, and 7 bases lay outside the gene matches. The CDR3 is 15 amino acids. The CDR3 DNA sequence: TGTGCCAGCAGTGGTAGCGGGGGTTCCGTAGATACGCAGTATTTT. This translates into CASSGSGGSVDTQYF. Based on the CDR3 plus reference TRBV2 and TRBJ2-3, the full variable domain is EPEVTQTPSHQVTQMGQEVILRCVPISNHLYFYWYRQILGQKVEFLVSFYNNEISEKSEIFDDQFSVERPDGSNFTLKIRSTKLEDSAMYFCASSGSGGSVDTQYFGPGTRLTVL.

This clone was detected only a few times. The CDR3 DNA reads TGTGCCAGCAAACTGAGTGTGGGGGGTGGCTACACCTTC. Its protein is CASKLSVGGGYTF. The chain joins TRBV12-3 or TRBV12-4 to TRBJ1-2; possible D gene TRBD1, 5 bases. The V end was cut by 7 bases, the J end by 7 bases, with 16 bases between. The CDR3 is made up of 13 amino acids.

The chain employs TRBV9 and TRBJ2-1, with TRBD1 matching over 9 bases. With V trimmed by 1 base and J by 6 bases, 8 bases remained unmatched. CDR3 length equals 16 residues. Per the germline V gene, CDR1 is SGDLS and CDR2 is YYNGEE. The CDR3 region is CASSVTGTGLVNEQFF. CDR3 DNA: TGTGCCAGCAGCGTAACAGGGACAGGGCTTGTCAATGAGCAGTTCTTC.

The chain couples TRBV7-9 to TRBJ1-2; D not resolved. This CDR3 spans 13 amino acids. V was trimmed by 5 bases and J by 7 bases, leaving 14 bases between them. Germline values: CDR1 SEHNR, CDR2 FQNEAQ (reference sequence). CDR3 nucleotide sequence: TGTGCCAGCAGCCAAAACACCGAGGCTGGCTACACCTTC. It encodes CASSQNTEAGYTF. The variable domain in full, completed from reference TRBV7-9 and TRBJ1-2, reads DTGVSQNPRHKITKRGQNVTFRCDPISEHNRLYWYRQTLGQGPEFLTYFQNEAQLEKSRLLSDRFSAERPKGSFSTLEIQRTEQGDSAMYLCASSQNTEAGYTFGSGTRLTVV.

The rearrangement links TRBV5-1 to TRBJ2-3; D is uncertain. CDR3 size: 14 residues. V lost 6 bases, J lost 2 bases, and 13 bases lay in between. The germline V gene encodes CDR1 SGHRS and CDR2 YFSETQ. CDR3 sequence (DNA): TGCGCCAGCACTACCTCTCCCCCCACAGATACGCAGTATTTT. Protein product: CASTTSPPTDTQYF.

This chain connects TRBV7-6 to TRBJ2-4; 9 nucleotides align to TRBD2. The CDR3 length is 17 residues. Germline V lookup: CDR1 SGHVS, CDR2 FNYEAQ. Germline trimming cut 0 bases from V and 5 bases from J; bases unmatched to any gene: 8. The CDR3 loop is CASSLAGAGGLENIQYF. As DNA, the CDR3 is TGTGCCAGCAGCTTAGCTGGTGCGGGGGGGCTAGAAAACATTCAGTACTTC.

The J gene is TRBJ1-1, the V gene TRBV29-1; 7 bases match TRBD1. The V gene's germline CDR1 is SQVTM and CDR2 ANQGSEA. The trim removed 6 bases at V and 9 bases at J, leaving 10 bases unmatched. The CDR3 runs to 12 residues. The CDR3 is CSVFSGQTQAFF. CDR3 bases: TGCAGCGTATTCTCGGGACAGACTCAAGCTTTCTTT.

The CDR3 reads CASSFHRGRGANVLTF. The CDR3 DNA reads as TGTGCCAGTAGTTTTCACAGGGGGCGTGGGGCCAACGTCCTGACTTTC. The gene calls are TRBV19 and TRBJ2-6, with 9 bases aligning to TRBD1. Trimming at V came to 5 bases and at J to 3 bases, leaving 5 bases not matched to a gene. The CDR3 is 16 amino acids. Germline CDR1 reads LNHDA; CDR2 reads SQIVND (reference sequence).

The chain combines TRBV28 with TRBJ2-4; the match to TRBD1 covers 7 bases. Trimming at V came to 5 bases and at J to 6 bases, leaving 4 bases not matched to a gene. Germline lookup yields CDR1 MDHEN and CDR2 SYDVKM. The CDR3 length is 13 residues. For the CDR3, the DNA is TGTGCCAGCAGTAGGCAGGGGGTAAACATTCAGTACTTC. Protein product: CASSRQGVNIQYF.

The chain uses TRBV19 and TRBJ2-1; TRBD2 matches at 7 bases. With V trimmed by 0 bases and J by 7 bases, 9 bases remained unmatched. Per germline, CDR1 LNHDA and CDR2 SQIVND (reference sequence). CDR3 length: 16 amino acids. CDR3 nucleotides: TGTGCCAGTAGTATAGACGACAGCCGAGCGGGGAATGAGCAGTTCTTC. The encoded protein is CASSIDDSRAGNEQFF.

The chain recombines TRBV5-4 with TRBJ1-1, with unresolved D. Germline V gene sequence: CDR1 SGHNT, CDR2 YYREEE (reference sequence). The CDR3 loop spans 13 amino acids. V was cut by 5 bases and J by 4 bases, with 12 bases left in between. CDR3 coding DNA: TGTGCCAGCAGTTATGGGAGGGTCACTGAAGCTTTCTTT. Protein sequence: CASSYGRVTEAFF.